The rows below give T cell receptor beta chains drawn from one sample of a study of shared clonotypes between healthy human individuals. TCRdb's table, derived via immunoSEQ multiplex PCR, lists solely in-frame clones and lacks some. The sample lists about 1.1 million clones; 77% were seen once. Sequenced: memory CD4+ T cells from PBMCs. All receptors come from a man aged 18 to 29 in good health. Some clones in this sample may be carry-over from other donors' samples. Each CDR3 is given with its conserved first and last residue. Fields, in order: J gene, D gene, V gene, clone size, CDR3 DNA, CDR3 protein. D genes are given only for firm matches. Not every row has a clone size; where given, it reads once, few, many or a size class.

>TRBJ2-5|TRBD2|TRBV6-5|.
TGTGCCAGCAGTTACTCTGGGACTAGTAGAGAGACCCAGTACTTC
CASSYSGTSRETQYF
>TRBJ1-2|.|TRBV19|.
TGTGCCAGTAGTACCGGGCTTAACTATGGCTACACCTTC
CASSTGLNYGYTF
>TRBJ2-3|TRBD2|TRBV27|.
TGTGCCAGCTACCTTTCGGGACTAGCGGTAACAGATACGCAGTATTTT
CASYLSGLAVTDTQYF
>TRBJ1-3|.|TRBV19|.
TGTGCCAGTAGTATCGGGACCCCCGGAAACACCATATATTTT
CASSIGTPGNTIYF
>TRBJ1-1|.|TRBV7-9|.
TGTGCCAGCAGCTCAGCGGCAGGGACTTCAGGGGTTGAAGCTTTCTTT
CASSSAAGTSGVEAFF
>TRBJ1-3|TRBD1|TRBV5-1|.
TGCGCCAGCAGCTTGGAAGGGGGCCACTCTGGAAACACCATATATTTT
CASSLEGGHSGNTIYF
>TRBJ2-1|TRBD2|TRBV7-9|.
TGTGCCAGCAGCTTAATACTAGCGGGAGGTCAGTTCTTC
CASSLILAGGQFF
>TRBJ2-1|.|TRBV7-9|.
TGTGCCAGCAGCTTGGGTACCGTCAATGAGCAGTTCTTC
CASSLGTVNEQFF
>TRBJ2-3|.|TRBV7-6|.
TGTGCCAGCACTTCCAGGGCGGGGGCTAGCGGAGGAGATACGCAGTATTTT
CASTSRAGASGGDTQYF
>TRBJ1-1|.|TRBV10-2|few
TGCGCCAGCAGTGTGACGGCACTCACTGAAGCTTTCTTT
CASSVTALTEAFF
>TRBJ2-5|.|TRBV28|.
TGTGCCAGCACCACGTTAGGGTCGTACCAAGAGACCCAGTACTTC
CASTTLGSYQETQYF
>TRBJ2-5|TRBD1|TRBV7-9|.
TGTGCCAGCAGCCCGAACCTCGGGACAGGGCCCGGAGAGACCCAGTACTTC
CASSPNLGTGPGETQYF
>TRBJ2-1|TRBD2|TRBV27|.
TGTGCCAGCAGTACTACGACAGGGTTCCTAGCGGGAGGTGATGAGCAGTTCTTC
CASSTTTGFLAGGDEQFF
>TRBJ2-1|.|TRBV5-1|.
TGCGCCAGCAGCCTTGTTCCCCGCTCCTACAATGAGCAGTTCTTC
CASSLVPRSYNEQFF
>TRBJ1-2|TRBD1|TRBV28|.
TGTGCCAGCAGCCCGCCGACAGGGGACTTTGGCTACACCTTC
CASSPPTGDFGYTF
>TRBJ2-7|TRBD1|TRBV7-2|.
TGTGCCAGCAGCCGTGACAGGGGGTTGCGCGAGCAGTACTTC
CASSRDRGLREQYF
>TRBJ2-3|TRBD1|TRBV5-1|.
TGCGCCAGCAGCTCGATACAGGGGGCCGGCACAGATACGCAGTATTTT
CASSSIQGAGTDTQYF
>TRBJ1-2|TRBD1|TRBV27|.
TGTGCCAGCAGTGTTGGGCCGGGACAGGGGAATGATGGCTACACCTTC
CASSVGPGQGNDGYTF
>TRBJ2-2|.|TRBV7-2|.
TGTGCCAGCAGCTCAGGCAGGGATTTAACCGGGGAGCTGTTTTTT
CASSSGRDLTGELFF
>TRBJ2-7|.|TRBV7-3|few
TGTGCCAGCAGCTTAGAGGTCGGTCTTCATGTCCCCTACGAGCAGTACTTC
CASSLEVGLHVPYEQYF
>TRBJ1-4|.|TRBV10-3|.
TGTGCCATCAGTAAAGAAGGACCCAACAATGAAAAACTGTTTTTT
CAISKEGPNNEKLFF
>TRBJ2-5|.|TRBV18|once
TGTGCCAGCTCACCAGCGAAGGAGACCCAGTACTTC
CASSPAKETQYF
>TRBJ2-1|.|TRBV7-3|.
TGTGCCAGCAGCTTAAGCAGGGACTACAATGAGCAGTTCTTC
CASSLSRDYNEQFF
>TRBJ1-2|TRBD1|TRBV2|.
TGTGCCAGCAGCGTGACAGGGGGCGACGGCTACACCTTC
CASSVTGGDGYTF
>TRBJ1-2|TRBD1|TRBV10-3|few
TGTGCCATCAGCGACAGGGGGGGTGGCTACACCTTC
CAISDRGGGYTF
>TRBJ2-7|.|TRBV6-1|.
TGTGCCAGCACCCTACTGGGGAGCGAGCAGTACTTC
CASTLLGSEQYF
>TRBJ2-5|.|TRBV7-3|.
TGTGCCAGCAGCTCGAGAATGGGGGGGACCCAGTACTTC
CASSSRMGGTQYF
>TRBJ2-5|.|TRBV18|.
TGTGCCAGCTCACCTTGGGACAACCAAGAGACCCAGTACTTC
CASSPWDNQETQYF
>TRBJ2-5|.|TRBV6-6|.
TGTGCCAGCAGTTACAGGGAAGTCGAGACCCAGTACTTC
CASSYREVETQYF
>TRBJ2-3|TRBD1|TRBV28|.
TGTGCCAGCAGTTTACAGGGGGCCGTGGGTGGTACGCAGTATTTT
CASSLQGAVGGTQYF